Listed here are 18 T cell receptor beta chains from one sample, sequenced in a study of shared clonotypes between healthy human individuals (dated by TCRdb to about 2020). Receptors were amplified or captured by the immunoSEQ multiplex PCR assay. In TCRdb, the immuneACCESS table is reduced to in-frame sequences with V and J assigned. These tables do not hold every clone; where another copy was compared, an unresolved V gene accounts for under half, and the others remain unexplained. Across this sample there are a few million clones, with more than 85% seen only once. About 0.41% of the sample comes from the top ten. Sequences were obtained from naive CD4+ T cells from PBMCs. In the paper's terms, the cell subset or site label means: CD45RA+ positively selected. The receptors were gathered from a young man in good health. Some clones in this sample may be carry-over from other donors' samples.

The J gene is TRBJ2-7, the V gene TRBV6-6, with D possibly TRBD1 on 5 matching bases. Per the germline V gene, CDR1 is MNHNY and CDR2 is SVGAGI (reference sequence). The CDR3 totals 14 residues. The V and J ends lost 2 bases and 1 base respectively, with 9 bases between them. The CDR3 is CASSYVRQSYEQYF. In DNA form, the CDR3 reads TGTGCCAGCAGTTACGTACGACAGTCCTACGAGCAGTACTTC.

The chain has TRBV7-9 and TRBJ2-2; weak D call: TRBD2 (5 bases). Trimming removed 7 bases at V and 4 bases at J, with 19 bases between. This CDR3 has 16 amino acids. Germline CDR1 is SEHNR and CDR2 is FQNEAQ (reference sequence). CDR3: CASKVLPGGSTGELFF. As DNA, the CDR3 is TGTGCCAGCAAGGTCCTTCCCGGCGGGTCCACCGGGGAGCTGTTTTTT.

Notes on this clone: The same CDR3 also results from other DNA sequences found in this sample. This chain links TRBV7-3 with TRBJ2-2; no reliable D call. Germline V gene data show CDR1 as SGHTA and CDR2 as FQGTGA. The CDR3 spans 12 residues. V gave up 5 bases and J gave up 5 bases, with 6 bases separating them. CDR3 coding DNA: TGTGCCAGCAGCCCCTCAACCGGGGAGCTGTTTTTT. Its translation is CASSPSTGELFF.

J is TRBJ1-2 and V is TRBV7-8, with D possibly being TRBD1 (6 bases). V lost 0 bases to trimming and J lost 6 bases, with 20 bases between them. The CDR3 length is 17 residues. Germline CDR1 and CDR2: SGHVS and FQNEAQ. The CDR3 region is CASSLALITGSADGYTF. The CDR3 DNA follows: TGTGCCAGCAGCTTAGCGCTTATCACAGGGTCCGCCGATGGCTACACCTTC.

This sequence joins TRBV7-2 and TRBJ2-1; the D call may be TRBD1 or TRBD2 (5 bases each). Trimming left V 9 bases short and J 5 bases short, with 20 bases between. The V gene's germline CDR1 is SGHTA and CDR2 FQGNSA. The CDR3 loop spans 15 amino acids. The CDR3 nucleotides read TGTGCCAGTCAGCGCTTGGGGGTCAGACACAATGAGCAGTTCTTC. Protein sequence: CASQRLGVRHNEQFF.

The J gene is TRBJ1-1, the V gene TRBV5-4, with D tentatively TRBD1 (5 bases). In germline, CDR1 is SGHNT, CDR2 YYREEE (reference sequence). V gave up 1 base and J gave up 1 base, with 11 bases separating them. This CDR3 has 15 amino acids. The CDR3 DNA sequence: TGTGCCAGCAGCTTGTTCATTGGGGCGAACACTGAAGCTTTCTTT. The encoded protein is CASSLFIGANTEAFF.

The V and J genes are TRBV6-5 and TRBJ2-7; D gene uncertain. CDR3 length: 14 amino acids. Germline V gene data show CDR1 as MNHEY and CDR2 as SVGAGI. Trimming took off 6 bases at V and 2 bases at J, with 14 bases between the two ends. The CDR3 DNA reads as TGTGCCAGCAGCTCGCCGTCGGCGCCCTACGAGCAGTACTTC. It codes for CASSSPSAPYEQYF.

V is TRBV5-1 and J is TRBJ2-1; TRBD2 might be the D (5 bases). Looked up from germline, CDR1 is SGHRS and CDR2 is YFSETQ. Trimming shortened V by 6 bases and J by 0 bases, and 13 bases separated the two germline ends. This CDR3 has 15 amino acids. DNA of the CDR3: TGCGCCAGCACGATTGGCAGCGGCTCCTACAATGAGCAGTTCTTC. This codes for CASTIGSGSYNEQFF.

The CDR3 DNA is TGTGCCAGCAGCTTAGCAGTAGCGGGAGGAGGCACAGATACGCAGTATTTT. As protein: CASSLAVAGGGTDTQYF. The V and J genes are TRBV7-9 and TRBJ2-3; TRBD2 aligns across 10 bases. The CDR3 runs to 17 residues. The V and J ends lost 0 bases and 1 base, in that order; junction bases with no gene match: 4. Germline-derived CDR1 and CDR2 are SEHNR and FQNEAQ (reference sequence).

The CDR3 DNA reads TGTGCCAGCAGCTTAACGTATGGGCCAACCTACGAGCAGTACTTC. Its protein is CASSLTYGPTYEQYF. V and J are TRBV7-3 and TRBJ2-7; D gene unclear. This CDR3 contains 15 residues. V shed 0 bases and J shed 2 bases, with 11 bases lying between them. In germline, CDR1 is SGHTA, CDR2 FQGTGA.

The rearrangement uses TRBV19 and TRBJ2-1; D unclear. The CDR3 extends over 16 amino acids. Trimming took off 1 base at V and 6 bases at J, with 16 bases between the two ends. Germline lookup yields CDR1 LNHDA and CDR2 SQIVND (reference sequence). The CDR3, as DNA: TGTGCCAGTAGTATAGGGGTAGCTTTCACCCTCAATGAGCAGTTCTTC. This sequence encodes CASSIGVAFTLNEQFF. Complete variable domain (other parts from reference TRBV19 and TRBJ2-1): DGGITQSPKYLFRKEGQNVTLSCEQNLNHDAMYWYRQDPGQGLRLIYYSQIVNDFQKGDIAEGYSVSREKKESFPLTVTSAQKNPTAFYLCASSIGVAFTLNEQFFGPGTRLTVL.

The chain has TRBV7-2 and TRBJ1-4, with D tentatively TRBD1 (5 bases). Germline lookup yields CDR1 SGHTA and CDR2 FQGNSA. The CDR3 is made up of 19 amino acids. V was shortened by 5 bases and J by 0 bases, with 22 bases between the two germline ends. CDR3 protein: CASSPSSWGILATNEKLFF. CDR3 nucleotides: TGTGCCAGCAGCCCGAGCTCTTGGGGGATACTCGCAACTAATGAAAAACTGTTTTTT.

This chain connects TRBV28 to TRBJ2-2; maybe TRBD2 (6 bases). This CDR3 spans 16 amino acids. Germline V CDR1 and CDR2: MDHEN, SYDVKM. With 6 bases removed from V and 3 bases from J, the gap between germline ends came to 17 bases. The CDR3 DNA reads as TGTGCCAGCAGGCGTATGGGGGGTAGGGACACCGGGGAGCTGTTTTTT. It is translated as CASRRMGGRDTGELFF.

The chain joins TRBV4-3 to TRBJ1-1, with D tentatively TRBD1 (5 bases). Looked up from germline, CDR1 is LGHNA and CDR2 is YSLEER. The CDR3 sequence is 15 residues long. The germline V and J ends were trimmed by 4 bases and 4 bases, with 16 bases remaining between them. CDR3 sequence (DNA): TGCGCCAGCAGCCGTACGTGGGGCTTGGGCACTGAAGCTTTCTTT. Protein: CASSRTWGLGTEAFF.

This sequence joins TRBV6-1 and TRBJ1-2; 8 bases agree with TRBD1. The V and J ends lost 5 bases and 4 bases, in that order; junction bases with no gene match: 6. There are 14 residues in the CDR3. Germline-derived CDR1 and CDR2 are MNHNS and SASEGT. The CDR3 region has the DNA TGTGCCAGCAGTTCAGGGGGCGCCGGCTATGGCTACACCTTC. It encodes CASSSGGAGYGYTF.

With respect to this clone: The sample has other DNA sequences that encode this CDR3 too. The rearrangement joins TRBV5-1 to TRBJ2-1; the D is unclear. Trimming took 3 bases from V and 0 from J, leaving 7 bases between them. There are 14 residues in the CDR3. The germline V gene encodes CDR1 SGHRS and CDR2 YFSETQ. The CDR3 DNA is TGCGCCAGCAGCTCCGATTCCTCCTACAATGAGCAGTTCTTC. Translated: CASSSDSSYNEQFF.

V usage is TRBV7-3 and J usage is TRBJ2-2; D is ambiguous. This CDR3 has 15 residues. V was pared by 6 bases and J by 0 bases, with 11 bases between. CDR1 SGHTA and CDR2 FQGTGA come from the germline V gene. The CDR3 here is CASSKRASNTGELFF. DNA for the CDR3: TGTGCCAGCAGTAAGAGAGCCTCGAACACCGGGGAGCTGTTTTTT. Using reference TRBV7-3 and TRBJ2-2 for the parts outside the CDR3, the full variable domain is GAGVSQTPSNKVTEKGKYVELRCDPISGHTALYWYRQSLGQGPEFLIYFQGTGAADDSGLPNDRFFAVRPEGSVSTLKIQRTERGDSAVYLCASSKRASNTGELFFGEGSRLTVL.

The table lists this clone with a count of one. The CDR3 nucleotides are TGTGCCAGCTCACCAGTAGGGGCCGGCAATCAGCCCCAGCATTTT. Its protein product is CASSPVGAGNQPQHF. The rearrangement joins TRBV18 to TRBJ1-5; a possible D gene is TRBD1 (5 bases). The CDR3 consists of 15 residues. Looked up from germline, CDR1 is KGHSH and CDR2 is LQKENI. Trimming left V 2 bases short and J 2 bases short, with 10 bases between.